This TCR beta chain came from a study of CD8 T cells in Susac syndrome. RNA totalling 0.5 to 1 ug underwent reverse transcription with random hexamers. TCRdb called the immunoSEQ multiplex PCR reads again in MiXCR, with one record for every CDR3 protein. The sample has some 200,000 distinct CDR3 sequences; about 95% are singletons. After removal of 5 bases from V and 0 bases from J, the junction contained 14 bases not matched to a gene. The germline CDR1 and CDR2 sequences are SGHTA and FQGNSA. The CDR3 totals 19 residues. TEMRA cells were enriched by FACS, while CD8+ and CD4+ T cells were obtained through a negative isolation that was performed magnetically.

This sequence originates from a human donor with multiple sclerosis. Sequenced input: CD4+ T cells from PBMCs. The chain couples TRBV7-2 to TRBJ2-1; 9 bases are shared with TRBD2. In DNA form, the CDR3 reads TGTGCCAGCAGCCCGCGGGGTAGCGGGGGCAGGCTCTCCTACAATGAGCAGTTCTTC. Translated: CASSPRGSGGRLSYNEQFF.